This T cell receptor (beta chain) was identified during a study of blood T cells in healthy people across ages. Points from the study as a whole: Percentage of naive T cells showed a strong correlation with TCR beta diversity. Age showed a roughly linear inverse relationship with TCR beta diversity per million T cells. What prevented conclusive comparison of naive and antigen-experienced cells was that PBMCs were unsorted.

CDR3 length equals 13 residues. V was trimmed by 9 bases and J by 5 bases, leaving 16 bases between them. The germline CDR1 and CDR2 sequences are SNHLY and FYNNEI. A second roughly 6 to 12 cycle PCR used barcoded and J-beta primers. TCRdb reanalysed the 5' RACE reads using MiXCR and keeps one entry per CDR3 protein. The repertoire includes about 640,000 distinct CDR3 sequences, around 43% of them detected once, and around 30% sits in the top ten. This clonotype has only a few counts. The antigen is unknown. The receptor comes from an elderly man in good health. Specimen: blood. V usage is TRBV2 and J usage is TRBJ1-1; the D gene is possibly TRBD1 (6 bases). CDR3: CASGGGESTEAFF. As DNA, the CDR3 is TGTGCCAGTGGAGGGGGGGAGTCAACTGAAGCTTTCTTT.